Listed below are T cell receptor beta chains from one sample, sequenced in a study of T cell responses to AZD1222 COVID-19 vaccine. The assay was immunoSEQ multiplex PCR, and TCRdb's table has in-frame clones only and misses some. The repertoire consists of some 110,000 clones, with more than 75% occurring once and the leading ten covering roughly 7.4%. This material consisted of peripheral blood, taken on day 0 of AZD1222 vaccination. The receptors originated from an adult in good health. Both conserved end residues are part of each CDR3. A D gene is named only where the DNA matches it firmly. The listing skips clone size in some rows; elsewhere it reads once, few, many or a size class.

v_call: TRBV15
j_call: TRBJ1-1
clone_size: once
d_call: .
cdr3_nt: TGTGCCACCAGCAGAAGCAGGGCCAACACTGAAGCTTTCTTT
cdr3_aa: CATSRSRANTEAFF

v_call: TRBV6-5
j_call: TRBJ1-1
clone_size: few
d_call: .
cdr3_nt: TGTGCCAGCAATGTTCTTTACGGCACTGAAGCTTTCTTT
cdr3_aa: CASNVLYGTEAFF

v_call: TRBV6-5
j_call: TRBJ2-5
clone_size: once
d_call: .
cdr3_nt: TGTGCCAGCAGTCTGGGTAACCAACAAGAGACCCAGTACTTC
cdr3_aa: CASSLGNQQETQYF

v_call: TRBV3-1/TRBV3-2
j_call: TRBJ2-1
clone_size: .
d_call: TRBD2
cdr3_nt: TGTGCCAGCAGCCAAGACACAAGCGGGAGGTTCTACAATGAGCAGTTCTTC
cdr3_aa: CASSQDTSGRFYNEQFF

v_call: TRBV5-4
j_call: TRBJ2-3
clone_size: .
d_call: .
cdr3_nt: TGTGCCAGCAGCTTTGACGTGAGGGGAGGCACAGATACGCAGTATTTT
cdr3_aa: CASSFDVRGGTDTQYF

v_call: TRBV28
j_call: TRBJ1-1
clone_size: .
d_call: TRBD1
cdr3_nt: TGTGCCAGCAGTTTATGGGGACAGGTTAGGAGCACTGAAGCTTTCTTT
cdr3_aa: CASSLWGQVRSTEAFF

v_call: TRBV9
j_call: TRBJ2-2
clone_size: .
d_call: .
cdr3_nt: TGTGCCAGCAGCGTAAACGGGGAGCTGTTTTTT
cdr3_aa: CASSVNGELFF

v_call: TRBV29-1
j_call: TRBJ2-5
clone_size: .
d_call: .
cdr3_nt: TGCAGCGTTGAAGGGGATGAGCCCCGGGAGACCCAGTACTTC
cdr3_aa: CSVEGDEPRETQYF

v_call: TRBV15
j_call: TRBJ2-5
clone_size: .
d_call: TRBD2
cdr3_nt: TGTGCCACCAGTACTACCGGGAGGAGGAAACAAGAGACCCAGTACTTC
cdr3_aa: CATSTTGRRKQETQYF

v_call: TRBV10-3
j_call: TRBJ1-5
clone_size: .
d_call: TRBD1
cdr3_nt: TGTGCCATCAGCGAACAGGGGAAGCCCCAGCATTTT
cdr3_aa: CAISEQGKPQHF

v_call: TRBV3-1/TRBV3-2
j_call: TRBJ1-1
clone_size: .
d_call: .
cdr3_nt: TGTGCCAGCAGCCCTTCCTTGGGGGTGATATCGCCTGAAGCTTTCTTT
cdr3_aa: CASSPSLGVISPEAFF

v_call: TRBV9
j_call: TRBJ1-2
clone_size: .
d_call: .
cdr3_nt: TGTGCCAGCAGCCTGCGGGGGGCCACTGTGGGCTACACCTTC
cdr3_aa: CASSLRGATVGYTF

v_call: TRBV2
j_call: TRBJ1-3
clone_size: .
d_call: .
cdr3_nt: TGTGCCAGCAGTTTTTCACAGGGAGCCGGAAACACCATATATTTT
cdr3_aa: CASSFSQGAGNTIYF

v_call: TRBV3-1/TRBV3-2
j_call: TRBJ1-1
clone_size: once
d_call: TRBD1
cdr3_nt: TGTGCCAGCAGAGAGGGGGACAGGGGGTTCACTGAAGCTTTCTTT
cdr3_aa: CASREGDRGFTEAFF

v_call: TRBV19
j_call: TRBJ2-7
clone_size: .
d_call: TRBD2
cdr3_nt: TGTGCCAGTAGTATGGGGAGGGAGTACGAGCAGTACTTC
cdr3_aa: CASSMGREYEQYF

v_call: TRBV28
j_call: TRBJ1-2
clone_size: few
d_call: .
cdr3_nt: TGTGCCAGCAGCGAGGGGGGGATAGGCTATGGCTACACCTTC
cdr3_aa: CASSEGGIGYGYTF

v_call: TRBV4-1
j_call: TRBJ2-2
clone_size: .
d_call: .
cdr3_nt: TGCGCCAGCAGCCAGGGGGAAACCACCGGGGAGCTGTTTTTT
cdr3_aa: CASSQGETTGELFF

v_call: TRBV10-3
j_call: TRBJ2-7
clone_size: few
d_call: TRBD2
cdr3_nt: TGTGCCATCAGCGCTTCTCTAGCGGTCGCTGGGGGCGAGCAGTACTTC
cdr3_aa: CAISASLAVAGGEQYF

v_call: TRBV4-1
j_call: TRBJ2-1
clone_size: .
d_call: TRBD2
cdr3_nt: TGCGCCAGCAGCCAAGTTCAAGCGGGAGAGGTTGAGCAGTTCTTC
cdr3_aa: CASSQVQAGEVEQFF

v_call: TRBV4-1
j_call: TRBJ1-5
clone_size: .
d_call: .
cdr3_nt: TGCGCCAGCAGCCATGAGTTATCTCAGCCCCAGCATTTT
cdr3_aa: CASSHELSQPQHF

v_call: TRBV28
j_call: TRBJ2-1
clone_size: .
d_call: TRBD2
cdr3_nt: TGTGCCAGCAGTTTTAGGACTAGCGGGAGTAGGAATGAGCAGTTCTTC
cdr3_aa: CASSFRTSGSRNEQFF

v_call: TRBV5-6
j_call: TRBJ1-2
clone_size: .
d_call: .
cdr3_nt: TGTGCCAGCAGCCCGGGGCCAGGTCTAAAGGGCTACACCTTC
cdr3_aa: CASSPGPGLKGYTF

v_call: TRBV19
j_call: TRBJ2-3
clone_size: .
d_call: TRBD2
cdr3_nt: TGTGCCAGTAGTATAGATCTGGCAGCGGGAGGGGTCACAGATACGCAGTATTTT
cdr3_aa: CASSIDLAAGGVTDTQYF

v_call: TRBV19
j_call: TRBJ1-6
clone_size: few
d_call: .
cdr3_nt: TGTGCCAGTAGTATAAGTTCGTGGTCCTATAATTCACCCCTCCACTTT
cdr3_aa: CASSISSWSYNSPLHF

v_call: TRBV9
j_call: TRBJ2-7
clone_size: once
d_call: TRBD1
cdr3_nt: TGTGCCAGCAGCGCGAGACAGGGCGCGTATTCCTACGAGCAGTACTTC
cdr3_aa: CASSARQGAYSYEQYF

v_call: TRBV11-3
j_call: TRBJ2-2
clone_size: .
d_call: .
cdr3_nt: TGTGCCAGCAGCCCCAGAGAAGGAGGGAACACCGGGGAGCTGTTTTTT
cdr3_aa: CASSPREGGNTGELFF

v_call: TRBV7-2
j_call: TRBJ1-1
clone_size: .
d_call: TRBD1
cdr3_nt: TGTGCCAGCAGCAGGGGTCAGGGGGGAACTGAAGCTTTCTTT
cdr3_aa: CASSRGQGGTEAFF

v_call: TRBV14
j_call: TRBJ2-7
clone_size: .
d_call: .
cdr3_nt: TGTGCCAGCAGCCCCCTCGGGCAGGGAAGTTCTCACGAGCAGTACTTC
cdr3_aa: CASSPLGQGSSHEQYF

v_call: TRBV6-5
j_call: TRBJ1-4
clone_size: .
d_call: .
cdr3_nt: TGTGCCAGCAGTTACTCGATATCGTTGACTGAAAAACTGTTTTTT
cdr3_aa: CASSYSISLTEKLFF

v_call: TRBV9
j_call: TRBJ2-5
clone_size: .
d_call: .
cdr3_nt: TGTGCCAGCAGCCCGGGGACTCTCGTGGAGACCCAGTACTTC
cdr3_aa: CASSPGTLVETQYF

v_call: TRBV29-1
j_call: TRBJ1-1
clone_size: few
d_call: .
cdr3_nt: TGCAGCGTTAGGGGGATGGGGCGGAACACTGAAGCTTTCTTT
cdr3_aa: CSVRGMGRNTEAFF

v_call: TRBV27
j_call: TRBJ1-5
clone_size: .
d_call: .
cdr3_nt: TGTGCCACTAGGCGGGGGAGTGATAGCAATCAGCCCCAGCATTTT
cdr3_aa: CATRRGSDSNQPQHF

v_call: TRBV27
j_call: TRBJ2-7
clone_size: .
d_call: .
cdr3_nt: TGTGCCAGCAGTTTGGCCAGGGACGAGCAGTACTTC
cdr3_aa: CASSLARDEQYF

v_call: TRBV14
j_call: TRBJ2-2
clone_size: .
d_call: TRBD2
cdr3_nt: TGTGCCAGCAGCCATGGACTAGCCAGGGCCGGACGGGAGCTGTTTTTT
cdr3_aa: CASSHGLARAGRELFF

v_call: TRBV27
j_call: TRBJ1-5
clone_size: .
d_call: .
cdr3_nt: TGTGCCAGCAGCCCCGCGATGGGGGGCAATCAGCCCCAGCATTTT
cdr3_aa: CASSPAMGGNQPQHF

v_call: TRBV2
j_call: TRBJ1-3
clone_size: .
d_call: .
cdr3_nt: TGTGCCAGCAGTGAATGGTTCGGGGGCGACGGAAACACCATATATTTT
cdr3_aa: CASSEWFGGDGNTIYF

v_call: TRBV7-2
j_call: TRBJ1-1
clone_size: .
d_call: .
cdr3_nt: TGTGCCAGCAGCTTAAGTATGAACACTGAAGCTTTCTTT
cdr3_aa: CASSLSMNTEAFF

v_call: TRBV7-2
j_call: TRBJ2-3
clone_size: .
d_call: TRBD2
cdr3_nt: TGTGCCAGCAGCTCACTAGCGGGAGTGGCAGATACGCAGTATTTT
cdr3_aa: CASSSLAGVADTQYF

v_call: TRBV6-5
j_call: TRBJ1-4
clone_size: once
d_call: .
cdr3_nt: TGTGCCAGCAGAGTTGCGGCTAATGAAAAACTGTTTTTT
cdr3_aa: CASRVAANEKLFF

v_call: TRBV28
j_call: TRBJ2-3
clone_size: .
d_call: TRBD1
cdr3_nt: TGTGCCAGCAGCCTCCGACAGGGGGGCACAGATACGCAGTATTTT
cdr3_aa: CASSLRQGGTDTQYF

v_call: TRBV28
j_call: TRBJ2-4
clone_size: .
d_call: .
cdr3_nt: TGTGCCAGCTCCTGGGGATCGGGCATTCAGTACTTC
cdr3_aa: CASSWGSGIQYF

v_call: TRBV9
j_call: TRBJ2-3
clone_size: .
d_call: .
cdr3_nt: TGTGCCAGCAGCGTAGCTAGCACAGATACGCAGTATTTT
cdr3_aa: CASSVASTDTQYF

v_call: TRBV30
j_call: TRBJ2-2
clone_size: once
d_call: .
cdr3_nt: TGTGCCTGGAGTTCCGACAGGTTTGACACCGGGGAGCTGTTTTTT
cdr3_aa: CAWSSDRFDTGELFF

v_call: TRBV30
j_call: TRBJ1-2
clone_size: .
d_call: .
cdr3_nt: TGTGCCTGGAGTGTTGCGCAGGGTACTGGCTACACCTTC
cdr3_aa: CAWSVAQGTGYTF

v_call: TRBV6-1
j_call: TRBJ1-2
clone_size: .
d_call: .
cdr3_nt: TGTGCCAGCAGTGAAGAGAGCAGGAACTATGGCTACACCTTC
cdr3_aa: CASSEESRNYGYTF

v_call: TRBV6-5
j_call: TRBJ1-6
clone_size: .
d_call: .
cdr3_nt: TGTGCCAGCAGTTCGGGGTTACTAGGTTCACCCCTCCACTTT
cdr3_aa: CASSSGLLGSPLHF

v_call: TRBV19
j_call: TRBJ2-1
clone_size: few
d_call: .
cdr3_nt: TGTGCCAGTAGTATCGGGGGATCCACTAGCAATGAGCAGTTCTTC
cdr3_aa: CASSIGGSTSNEQFF

v_call: TRBV24-1
j_call: TRBJ1-1
clone_size: .
d_call: .
cdr3_nt: TGTGCCACCATGGGGCGACACCCGAACACTGAAGCTTTCTTT
cdr3_aa: CATMGRHPNTEAFF

v_call: TRBV30
j_call: TRBJ1-4
clone_size: .
d_call: .
cdr3_nt: TGTGCCTGGAGTGTACTGAACAGGAATGAAAAACTGTTTTTT
cdr3_aa: CAWSVLNRNEKLFF

v_call: TRBV28
j_call: TRBJ1-5
clone_size: once
d_call: TRBD1
cdr3_nt: TGTGCCAGCAGTCAAGGGGGCGCGGGGCAGCCCCAGCATTTT
cdr3_aa: CASSQGGAGQPQHF

v_call: TRBV6-5
j_call: TRBJ2-1
clone_size: .
d_call: .
cdr3_nt: TGTGCCAGCACCACTTCCGAGGATGGGGATGAGCAGTTCTTC
cdr3_aa: CASTTSEDGDEQFF

v_call: TRBV19
j_call: TRBJ2-7
clone_size: .
d_call: TRBD2
cdr3_nt: TGTGCCAGTAGCCCGGGAGGGGGTCTATCCTACGAGCAGTACTTC
cdr3_aa: CASSPGGGLSYEQYF

v_call: TRBV5-4
j_call: TRBJ2-2
clone_size: .
d_call: TRBD1
cdr3_nt: TGTGCCAGCAGTTTCTTGACCCAGGGGGCCGGGGAGCTGTTTTTT
cdr3_aa: CASSFLTQGAGELFF

v_call: TRBV16
j_call: TRBJ1-1
clone_size: .
d_call: TRBD1
cdr3_nt: TGTGCCAGCAGCCCGGACAGGGGGCAGTACACTGAAGCTTTCTTT
cdr3_aa: CASSPDRGQYTEAFF